Given below is one T cell receptor (beta chain) in context. The antigen remains unidentified. The record originates from a study of a mutant IDH1 vaccine in newly diagnosed glioma. For the study at large: Vaccine dosing followed radiotherapy by 4-6 weeks, or accompanied temozolomide cycles. Earlier treatment was radiotherapy, temozolomide, or both, with most getting both. Study findings and constraints: Seemingly, top peripheral T cell clonotype changes bore no relation to pseudoprogression.

The time point is: week 23, last vaccination. Topical imiquimod was applied with each vaccine dose, which held 300 ug of mutant IDH1 20-mer peptide. Assay: immunoSEQ multiplex PCR; the TCRdb copy retains only in-frame clones and omits some. The sample shows around 41,000 clones, around 76% of them seen only once. The specimen was PBMCs, collected from a glioma patient whose treatment included an IDH1 peptide vaccine. The clonotype was recovered from a woman aged 40 to 55 with glioma. Some clones in this sample may be carry-over from other donors' samples.

For the CDR3, the DNA is TGTGCCAGCTCGCCCGATAATATCAATGAGCAGTTCTTC. Residues: CASSPDNINEQFF. V is TRBV18 and J is TRBJ2-1; D uncertain. V lost 6 bases and J lost 6, with 12 bases in between. This CDR3 spans 13 amino acids. Germline assignment: CDR1 KGHSH and CDR2 LQKENI. Filled out from reference TRBV18 and TRBJ2-1, the complete variable domain reads NAGVMQNPRHLVRRRGQEARLRCSPMKGHSHVYWYRQLPEEGLKFMVYLQKENIIDESGMPKERFSAEFPKEGPSILRIQQVVRGDSAAYFCASSPDNINEQFFGPGTRLTVL.